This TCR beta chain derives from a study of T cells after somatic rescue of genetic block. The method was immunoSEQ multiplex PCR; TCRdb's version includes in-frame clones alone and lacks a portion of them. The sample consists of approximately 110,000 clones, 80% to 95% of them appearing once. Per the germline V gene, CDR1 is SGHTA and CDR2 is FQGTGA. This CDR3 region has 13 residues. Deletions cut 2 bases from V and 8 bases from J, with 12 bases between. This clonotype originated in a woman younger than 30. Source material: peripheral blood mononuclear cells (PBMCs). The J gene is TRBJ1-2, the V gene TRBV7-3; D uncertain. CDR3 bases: TGTGCCAGCAGCTTAGAGAGAGGCTGGGGCTACACCTTC. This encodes CASSLERGWGYTF.